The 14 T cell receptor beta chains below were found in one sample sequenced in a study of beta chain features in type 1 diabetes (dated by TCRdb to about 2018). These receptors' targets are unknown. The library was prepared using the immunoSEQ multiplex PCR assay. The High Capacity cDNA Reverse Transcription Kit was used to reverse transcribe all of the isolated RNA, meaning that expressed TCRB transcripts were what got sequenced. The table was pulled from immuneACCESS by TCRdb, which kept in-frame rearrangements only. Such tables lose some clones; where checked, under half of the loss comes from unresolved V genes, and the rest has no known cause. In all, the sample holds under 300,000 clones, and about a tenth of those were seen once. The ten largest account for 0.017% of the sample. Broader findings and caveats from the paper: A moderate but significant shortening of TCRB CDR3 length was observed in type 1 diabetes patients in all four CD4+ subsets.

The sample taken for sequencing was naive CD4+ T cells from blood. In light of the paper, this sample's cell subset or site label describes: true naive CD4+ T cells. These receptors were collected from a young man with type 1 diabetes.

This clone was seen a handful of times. CDR3 in amino acids: CASSLEPGGNSYEQYF. The CDR3, as DNA: TGCGCCAGCAGCTTGGAACCAGGGGGAAACTCCTACGAGCAGTACTTC. The chain has TRBV5-1 and TRBJ2-7; 7 bases line up with TRBD1. The CDR3 runs 16 residues. V shed 0 bases, J shed 0 bases, and the junction held 6 bases outside the gene matches. Germline CDR1 is SGHRS and CDR2 is YFSETQ.

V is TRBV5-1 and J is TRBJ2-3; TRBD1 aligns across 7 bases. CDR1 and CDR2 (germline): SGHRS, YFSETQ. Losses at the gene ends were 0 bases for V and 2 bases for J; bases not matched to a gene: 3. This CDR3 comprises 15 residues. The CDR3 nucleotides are TGCGCCAGCAGCTTGGGGGACAGCCTCACAGATACGCAGTATTTT. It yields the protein CASSLGDSLTDTQYF.

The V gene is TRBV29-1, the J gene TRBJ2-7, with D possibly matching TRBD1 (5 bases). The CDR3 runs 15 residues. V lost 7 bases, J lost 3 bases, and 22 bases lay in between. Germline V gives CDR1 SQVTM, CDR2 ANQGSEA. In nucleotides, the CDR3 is TGCAGCGCGAATTACGGGCAGGGTGGGGACTACGAGCAGTACTTC. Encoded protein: CSANYGQGGDYEQYF.

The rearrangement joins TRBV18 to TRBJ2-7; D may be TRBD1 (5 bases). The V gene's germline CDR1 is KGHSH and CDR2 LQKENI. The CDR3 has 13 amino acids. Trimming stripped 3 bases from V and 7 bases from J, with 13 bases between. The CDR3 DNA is TGTGCCAGCTCACCCGACAGCCTTCGGGAGCAGTACTTC. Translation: CASSPDSLREQYF.

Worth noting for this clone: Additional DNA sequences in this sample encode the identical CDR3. CDR3 DNA sequence: TGTGCCAGCAGCTCACAGGGGAACACTGAAGCTTTCTTT. Protein product: CASSSQGNTEAFF. The chain is built from TRBV7-3 and TRBJ1-1; weak D call: TRBD1 (6 bases). Germline V lookup: CDR1 SGHTA, CDR2 FQGTGA. This CDR3 is 13 amino acids long. V was shortened by 4 bases and J by 1 base, with 7 bases between the two germline ends.

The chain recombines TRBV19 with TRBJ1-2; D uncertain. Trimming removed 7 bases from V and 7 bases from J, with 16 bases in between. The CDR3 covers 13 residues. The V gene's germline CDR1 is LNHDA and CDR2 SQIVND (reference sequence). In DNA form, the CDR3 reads TGTGCCAGTATATCGCATCCCGCGGGTGGCTACACCTTC. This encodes CASISHPAGGYTF.

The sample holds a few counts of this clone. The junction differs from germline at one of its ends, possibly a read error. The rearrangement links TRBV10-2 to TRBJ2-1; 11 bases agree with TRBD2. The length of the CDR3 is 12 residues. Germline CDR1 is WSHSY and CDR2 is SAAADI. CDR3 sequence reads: CASSEILAGAVF. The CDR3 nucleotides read TGCGCCAGCAGTGAAATACTAGCGGGGGCCGTCTTC.

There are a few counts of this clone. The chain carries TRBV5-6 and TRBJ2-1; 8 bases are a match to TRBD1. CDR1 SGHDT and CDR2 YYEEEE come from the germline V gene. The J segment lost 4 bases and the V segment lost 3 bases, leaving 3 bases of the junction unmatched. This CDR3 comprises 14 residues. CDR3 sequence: CASSSGQVYNEQFF. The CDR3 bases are TGTGCCAGCAGCTCGGGACAGGTTTACAATGAGCAGTTCTTC. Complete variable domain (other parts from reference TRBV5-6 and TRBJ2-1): DAGVTQSPTHLIKTRGQQVTLRCSPKSGHDTVSWYQQALGQGPQFIFQYYEEEERQRGNFPDRFSGHQFPNYSSELNVNALLLGDSALYLCASSSGQVYNEQFFGPGTRLTVL.

CDR3 loop: CASSPLAGDERNEQFF. CDR3 in DNA: TGTGCCAGCTCACCACTAGCGGGGGACGAGAGGAATGAGCAGTTCTTC. The chain uses TRBV18 and TRBJ2-1; 9 nucleotides align to TRBD2. CDR3 size: 16 residues. Germline V gene data show CDR1 as KGHSH and CDR2 as LQKENI. The junction had 8 bases not matched to a gene; V was cut back by 1 base and J by 7 bases.

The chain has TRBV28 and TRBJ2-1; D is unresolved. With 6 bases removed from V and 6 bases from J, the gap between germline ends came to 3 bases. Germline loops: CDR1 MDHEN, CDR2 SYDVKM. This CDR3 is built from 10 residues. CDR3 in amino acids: CASSSNEQFF. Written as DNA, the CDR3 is TGTGCCAGCAGCTCCAATGAGCAGTTCTTC.

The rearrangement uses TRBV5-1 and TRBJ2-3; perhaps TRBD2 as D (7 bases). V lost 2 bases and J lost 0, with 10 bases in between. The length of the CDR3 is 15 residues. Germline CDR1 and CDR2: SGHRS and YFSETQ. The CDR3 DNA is TGCGCCAGCAGCTTTGGCGGGGGCAGCACAGATACGCAGTATTTT. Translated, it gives CASSFGGGSTDTQYF.

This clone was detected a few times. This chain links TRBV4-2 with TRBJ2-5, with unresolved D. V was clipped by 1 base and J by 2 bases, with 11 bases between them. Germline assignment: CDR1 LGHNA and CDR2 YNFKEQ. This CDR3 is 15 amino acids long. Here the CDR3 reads CASSQAGRRQETQYF. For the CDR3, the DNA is TGTGCCAGCAGCCAAGCCGGTCGCCGACAAGAGACCCAGTACTTC.

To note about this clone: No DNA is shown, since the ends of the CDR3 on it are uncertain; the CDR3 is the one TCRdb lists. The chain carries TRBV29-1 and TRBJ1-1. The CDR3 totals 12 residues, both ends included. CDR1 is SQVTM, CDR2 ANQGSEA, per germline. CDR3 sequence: CSVESVGGGTFF.

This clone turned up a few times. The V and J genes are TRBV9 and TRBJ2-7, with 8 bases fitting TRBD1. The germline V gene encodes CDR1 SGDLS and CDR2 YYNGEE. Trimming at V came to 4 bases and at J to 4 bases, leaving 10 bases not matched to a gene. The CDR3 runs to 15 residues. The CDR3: CASSLETGAVYEQYF. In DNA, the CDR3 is TGTGCCAGCAGCCTTGAGACAGGGGCTGTTTACGAGCAGTACTTC. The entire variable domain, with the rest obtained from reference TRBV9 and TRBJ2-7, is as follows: DSGVTQTPKHLITATGQRVTLRCSPRSGDLSVYWYQQSLDQGLQFLIQYYNGEERAKGNILERFSAQQFPDLHSELNLSSLELGDSALYFCASSLETGAVYEQYFGPGTRLTVT.